This T cell receptor (beta chain) was profiled in a study of metastatic and nonmetastatic thyroid tumors (dated by TCRdb to the early 2020s). Notes on the research overall: Repertoires were compared across peripheral blood and tumor or nodule tissue samples from malignant and benign thyroid patients. The investigation overall reported the following: In both blood and tumor samples, malignant tumors were reported to have significantly higher TCR beta diversity than benign nodules.

Library construction relied on PCR. TCRdb lists the instrument as Illumina HiSeq 4000. The TCR beta-chain CDR3 region of each patient was profiled by high-throughput sequencing. As for the authors' bioinformatics: Drawing on CDR3 differences between clinicopathological groups, the researchers built a classifier meant to tell apart patients with distant-metastatic papillary thyroid cancer. The Shannon index was used to assess repertoire diversity, and the Morisita-Horn index was used to assess tumor-blood repertoire similarity. The public reads were run again by TCRdb, first through fastp at Q25 and then through MiXCR, and only productive beta chains were kept. TCRdb, rather than the study authors, made the V and J calls. Within this sample are about 43,000 clones, with roughly 3.1% of them counted one time only. Of the sample, 10% is held by the ten largest clones. This clone has only a few counts. Its antigen remains unidentified. Within one base of it there is no much larger clone, and no base qualities were kept.

V gives up 4 bases and J gives up 5 bases, and the segment between their germline ends measures 6 bases. The CDR3 numbers 11 residues from cysteine through phenylalanine. Solely the CDR3 DNA is kept, with 33 bases framed from the first base. No patient had received any treatment before thyroid surgery. Using T-cell receptor beta sequencing, the study looked back at clinical samples from patients collected from 2012 to 2018. The rearranged segments are TRBV12-3 or TRBV12-4 and TRBJ2-7; perhaps TRBD1 is the D gene, with 6 bases matching. The TCR sequence derives from a female donor with papillary thyroid cancer or a benign thyroid nodule (not recorded which). Some clones in this sample may be carry-over from other donors' samples. The sample taken for sequencing was blood. The CDR3 here reads CASSWGHEQYF. The nucleotides read TGTGCCAGCAGTTGGGGGCACGAGCAGTACTTC.